This T cell receptor (beta chain) derives from a study of molecular identifiers for immune sequencing clone quantification. Findings and caveats of the study: In cases of identical TCR molecules sharing a barcode, highly expanded clone sizes could be underestimated. Spiked Jurkat TCR RNA equal to one cell could reportedly be picked out among one million naive cells.

V lost 5 bases and J 0 bases, leaving 26 bases between the germline ends. The CDR3 consists of 19 residues. The germline V gene has CDR1 MNHEY and CDR2 SVGAGI. Bulk TCR library preparation followed previously described methods with listed TCR primers. Using its own MiXCR run on the PCR reads, TCRdb lists one record per CDR3 protein. The sample yields tens of thousands of distinct CDR3 sequences, around 18% seen once. A word on this clonotype: As yet, its antigen is unknown.

Sorting captured naive CD8 T cells as CD8+CD4-CCR7+CD45RA+. Sequencing input: naive CD8+ T cells from blood, with Jurkat cell RNA spiked in. Specified subset: FACS-sorted CD8+CD4-CCR7+CD45RA+ naive T cells. The source of this sequence is a human donor in good health. Some libraries in this study had Jurkat cell RNA spiked in. The rearrangement links TRBV6-5 to TRBJ2-7; D remains ambiguous. CDR3 in amino acids: CASSRTQPRLSDSSYEQYF. The CDR3 DNA is TGTGCCAGCAGTCGTACTCAACCCCGTCTTTCGGATAGCTCCTACGAGCAGTACTTC.